These 24 T cell receptor beta chains originate from one sample sequenced in a study of response to subunit inactivated influenza vaccine. TCRdb fed the RT-PCR reads into MiXCR, producing one record per CDR3 protein. This table holds hundreds of thousands of distinct CDR3 sequences, about 15% found once. Specimen: PBMCs from blood, collected about 13 days after vaccination. Receptors were obtained from a man aged 50 or older who received an inactivated influenza vaccine.

This clonotype turned up a few times. The genes are TRBV20-1 and TRBJ2-3, with 8 bases identical to TRBD2. This CDR3 spans 16 amino acids. In germline, CDR1 is DFQATT, CDR2 SNEGSKA (reference sequence). V was clipped by 0 bases and J by 1 base; unmatched bases: 6. CDR3 protein: CSARDRLLAGTDTQYF. CDR3 sequence (DNA): TGCAGTGCTAGAGATCGTCTACTAGCGGGCACAGATACGCAGTATTTT.

This chain uses TRBV4-3 with TRBJ2-6, with D unresolved. This CDR3 comprises 15 residues. The germline V gene encodes CDR1 LGHNA and CDR2 YSLEER. The V end lost 1 base, the J end lost 4 bases, and 8 bases lay between the germline ends. The CDR3 region has the DNA TGCGCCAGCAGCCAAGTAGGGCCCGGGGCCAACGTCCTGACTTTC. Its protein is CASSQVGPGANVLTF.

There are many counts of this clonotype. The chain employs TRBV7-3 and TRBJ2-2; D may be TRBD1 (6 bases). V gave up 7 bases and J gave up 2 bases, with 14 bases separating them. The CDR3 sequence is 15 residues long. Germline V gene sequence: CDR1 SGHTA, CDR2 FQGTGA. The CDR3 region has the DNA TGTGCCAGCACTATGCTGGGGGCCAACACCGGGGAGCTGTTTTTT. Its protein product is CASTMLGANTGELFF.

This clonotype appeared many times. This rearrangement joins TRBV30 to TRBJ2-3; 8 positions match TRBD1. The germline gives CDR1 GTSNPN, CDR2 SVGIG (reference sequence). The CDR3 runs 15 residues. V was clipped by 6 bases and J by 1 base; unmatched bases: 9. DNA for the CDR3: TGTGCCTGCGACCCCCCGGGACAGGGCACAGATACGCAGTATTTT. Its protein is CACDPPGQGTDTQYF.

This clonotype was seen a single time. The CDR3 loop is CASSFSHVLTF. CDR3 in DNA: TGTGCCAGCAGTTTTAGCCACGTCCTGACTTTC. This chain links TRBV28 with TRBJ2-6; D gene ambiguous. With 3 bases removed from V and 11 bases from J, the gap between germline ends came to 5 bases. The CDR3 is 11 residues long. CDR1 and CDR2 from the germline V gene are MDHEN and SYDVKM.

This clonotype was observed a few times. The rearrangement links TRBV20-1 to TRBJ2-5; D is possibly TRBD2 (6 bases). Trimming removed 4 bases at V and 4 bases at J, with 13 bases between. Germline V CDR1 and CDR2: DFQATT, SNEGSKA (reference sequence). This CDR3 has 13 amino acids. CDR3 coding DNA: TGCAGTGCTACAAGGGAGGTCGGAGAGACCCAGTACTTC. Translation gives CSATREVGETQYF.

CDR3 residues: CASSRAGNQPQHF. The CDR3 DNA follows: TGTGCCAGCAGTCGGGCGGGGAATCAGCCCCAGCATTTT. This chain uses TRBV12-3 or TRBV12-4 with TRBJ1-5, with no clear D. V shed 5 bases and J shed 4 bases, with 9 bases lying between them. CDR3 size: 13 residues.

The table lists this clonotype with many counts. The chain couples TRBV7-2 to TRBJ2-1; 8 bases are a match to TRBD2. The CDR3 runs 15 residues. The junction had 6 bases not matched to a gene; V was cut back by 2 bases and J by 6 bases. CDR1 and CDR2 from the germline V gene are SGHTA and FQGNSA. CDR3: CASSLLAGGGNEQFF. CDR3 coding DNA: TGTGCCAGCAGCTTACTTGCGGGAGGTGGCAATGAGCAGTTCTTC. Based on the CDR3 plus reference TRBV7-2 and TRBJ2-1, the full variable domain is GAGVSQSPSNKVTEKGKDVELRCDPISGHTALYWYRQSLGQGLEFLIYFQGNSAPDKSGLPSDRFSAERTGGSVSTLTIQRTQQEDSAVYLCASSLLAGGGNEQFFGPGTRLTVL.

Ten or more counts support this clonotype. The rearrangement links TRBV5-1 to TRBJ2-7, with D possibly TRBD2 on 5 matching bases. The germline CDR1 and CDR2 sequences are SGHRS and YFSETQ. CDR3 length equals 14 residues. V was cut by 0 bases and J by 2 bases, with 9 bases left in between. CDR3 sequence reads: CASSLALGAYEQYF. The CDR3 DNA follows: TGCGCCAGCAGCTTGGCCTTGGGAGCCTACGAGCAGTACTTC.

J is TRBJ2-7 and V is TRBV6-5; D not resolved. Trimming took off 0 bases at V and 5 bases at J, with 11 bases between the two ends. Germline CDR1 MNHEY, CDR2 SVGAGI. The CDR3 has 14 residues. The CDR3 DNA reads as TGTGCCAGCAGTTACTCGACTTGGGCAGACGAGCAGTACTTC. Translating it yields CASSYSTWADEQYF.

The chain couples TRBV5-6 to TRBJ2-5; D possibly corresponds to TRBD2 (6 bases). Per the germline V gene, CDR1 is SGHDT and CDR2 is YYEEEE. V lost 0 bases and J lost 5, with 11 bases in between. This CDR3 contains 14 residues. CDR3 loop: CASSLAGSWETQYF. The DNA for the CDR3 is TGTGCCAGCAGCTTGGCCGGGAGTTGGGAGACCCAGTACTTC.

V gene TRBV24-1 combines with J gene TRBJ2-4; 9 bases line up with TRBD1. The V gene's germline CDR1 is KGHDR and CDR2 SFDVKD. CDR3 size: 17 residues. V lost 0 bases, J lost 3 bases, and 5 bases stayed unmatched. The CDR3 DNA follows: TGTGCCACCAGTGATTTGTGGGACAGGGTAGGCAAAAACATTCAGTACTTC. Translation gives CATSDLWDRVGKNIQYF.

This clonotype has only a few counts. The genes are TRBV5-1 and TRBJ2-2; D call uncertain. CDR1 and CDR2 (germline): SGHRS, YFSETQ. The CDR3 covers 15 residues. V was trimmed by 5 bases and J by 8 bases, leaving 19 bases between them. CDR3 loop: CASRVAGLSTGELFF. The CDR3 nucleotides are TGCGCCAGCAGAGTCGCAGGCCTTTCTACGGGGGAGCTGTTTTTT.

There are a few counts of this clonotype. The chain carries TRBV20-1 and TRBJ2-7, with 7 bases lining up with TRBD2. The V and J ends lost 3 bases and 2 bases, in that order; junction bases with no gene match: 7. The CDR3 contains 14 residues. Germline CDR1 reads DFQATT; CDR2 reads SNEGSKA (reference sequence). The CDR3 bases are TGCAGTGCTAGCACATCTCGGGGGGCCTACGAGCAGTACTTC. It encodes CSASTSRGAYEQYF.

This clonotype has just a few counts. The CDR3 DNA sequence: TGCAGTGCCCCTGGGGGGTATGGCAATCAGCCCCAGCATTTT. This codes for CSAPGGYGNQPQHF. V usage is TRBV20-1 and J usage is TRBJ1-5, with a tentative D call TRBD1 (5 bases). Trimming removed 6 bases from V and 2 bases from J, with 14 bases in between. The CDR3 has 14 residues. Germline CDR1 reads DFQATT; CDR2 reads SNEGSKA (reference sequence).

The chain uses TRBV7-9 and TRBJ1-6; D is uncertain. The CDR3 sequence is 15 residues long. Looked up from germline, CDR1 is SEHNR and CDR2 is FQNEAQ (reference sequence). V gave up 7 bases and J gave up 9 bases, with 19 bases separating them. This chain's CDR3 is CASTLERPGSSPLHF. The CDR3 coding sequence is TGTGCCAGCACCCTCGAACGTCCAGGTAGTTCACCCCTCCACTTT.

This clonotype was seen more than once but under ten times. The chain combines TRBV5-5 with TRBJ2-2, with D tentatively TRBD1 or TRBD2 (5 bases each). V shed 4 bases and J shed 0 bases, with 10 bases lying between them. From germline, CDR1 is SGHKS and CDR2 YYEKEE (reference sequence). CDR3 length: 15 residues. For the CDR3, the DNA is TGTGCCAGCAGCGTCCGGGACGCGAACACCGGGGAGCTGTTTTTT. Protein product: CASSVRDANTGELFF.

The sample holds a few counts of this clonotype. This sequence joins TRBV4-1 and TRBJ2-1, with 11 bases matching TRBD2. Germline CDR1 and CDR2: MGHRA and YSYEKL. With 2 bases clipped from V and 1 base from J, the junction kept 10 bases outside the gene matches. CDR3 length: 19 amino acids. CDR3 coding DNA: TGCGCCAGCAGCCAACATCTAGCGGGGGGCCGCACTTCCTACAATGAGCAGTTCTTC. Translation: CASSQHLAGGRTSYNEQFF.

The table lists this clonotype with a few counts. The rearrangement joins TRBV4-3 to TRBJ2-1; D not resolved. The CDR3 runs 16 residues. Germline-derived CDR1 and CDR2 are LGHNA and YSLEER. V dropped 0 bases and J dropped 0 bases, with 9 bases sitting between them. CDR3 sequence reads: CASSQEVTRSYNEQFF. CDR3 DNA: TGCGCCAGCAGCCAAGAGGTAACTCGCTCCTACAATGAGCAGTTCTTC.

This clonotype occurred many times. DNA for the CDR3: TGTGCCAGCAGTTCATGGGAGAGGCGGTGGACCCAGTACTTC. Translating it yields CASSSWERRWTQYF. This rearrangement joins TRBV28 to TRBJ2-5, with TRBD2 as a possible D gene (5 bases). The germline V gene encodes CDR1 MDHEN and CDR2 SYDVKM. The germline V and J ends were trimmed by 4 bases and 7 bases, with 16 bases remaining between them. The CDR3 runs to 14 residues.

This clonotype was observed a few times. The chain recombines TRBV6-2 or TRBV6-3 with TRBJ1-1, with 7 bases matching TRBD1. The V gene's germline CDR1 is MNHEY and CDR2 SVGEGT. Germline trimming cut 8 bases from V and 1 base from J; bases unmatched to any gene: 4. This CDR3 contains 13 residues. The CDR3 DNA reads as TGTGCCAGCTCGGGACAGCCGAACACTGAAGCTTTCTTT. This gives the protein CASSGQPNTEAFF.

The CDR3 loop is CASMGQGIWASGNTIYF. The CDR3 bases are TGTGCCAGCATGGGGCAGGGTATATGGGCCTCTGGAAACACCATATATTTT. V is TRBV25-1 and J is TRBJ1-3; D perhaps matches TRBD1 (5 bases). CDR3 length: 17 amino acids. The V end was cut by 7 bases, the J end by 0 bases, with 19 bases between. The germline gives CDR1 MGHDK, CDR2 SYGVNS.

This clonotype was seen more than once but under ten times. This chain uses TRBV12-3 or TRBV12-4 with TRBJ1-1; 10 bases are shared with TRBD1. The J segment lost 4 bases and the V segment lost 5 bases, leaving 4 bases of the junction unmatched. The CDR3 totals 14 residues. The CDR3 DNA follows: TGTGCCAGCAGTCTGGGGGACAGGGGCACTGAAGCTTTCTTT. Its translation is CASSLGDRGTEAFF.

This chain joins TRBV7-8 and TRBJ2-7; D might be TRBD1 or TRBD2, each matching 7 bases. The CDR3 loop spans 14 amino acids. CDR1 and CDR2 from the germline V gene are SGHVS and FQNEAQ. V lost 0 bases and J 5 bases, leaving 11 bases between the germline ends. The CDR3 DNA is TGTGCCAGCAGCTTAGCCAGGGGGGGGAACGAGCAGTACTTC. Its translation: CASSLARGGNEQYF.